This TCR beta chain was sequenced in a study of radiotherapy plus CTLA-4 blockade in lung cancer. Study in general: An objective response was seen in roughly 20% of patients, and disease control in less than 40%.

Findings and caveats of the study: Clones of tumor-derived TCRs expanded in blood after radiotherapy plus ipilimumab. Early shifts in blood T cell clones, with interferon-beta, reportedly predicted response best.

CDR1 is SGDLS, CDR2 YYNGEE, per germline. The CDR3 extends over 16 amino acids. The V and J ends lost 0 bases and 4 bases, in that order; junction bases with no gene match: 6. Regarding this clone: The target antigen is unknown.

The study treated chemo-refractory metastatic non-small-cell lung cancer patients with focal radiation plus ipilimumab CTLA-4 blockade. Only in-frame clones appear in the TCRdb table, and some are missing; sequencing was by immunoSEQ multiplex PCR. The sample has around 80,000 clones, roughly 70% seen once. The sequence was collected from a human donor with non-small cell lung cancer whose response to radiotherapy plus ipilimumab could not be evaluated. The rearrangement links TRBV9 to TRBJ1-3; 8 bases fit TRBD1. Sample: peripheral blood, taken from a patient treated with radiotherapy plus ipilimumab. The CDR3 loop is CASSVATGVRGNTIYF. The CDR3 region has the DNA TGTGCCAGCAGCGTAGCGACAGGGGTGAGAGGAAACACCATATATTTT.